The 5 T cell receptor beta chains below were found in one sample sequenced in a study of tumor-infiltrating lymphocytes in primary liver carcinoma. The study co-extracted DNA and RNA from about 20-30 mg of unsorted bulk tissue. TCR beta cDNA was reverse-transcribed from roughly 0.45 ug of total RNA. The reaction used a constant-region primer and ProtoScript II reverse transcriptase. The TCR beta library was amplified through three nested multiplex PCR rounds in a modified ARM-PCR procedure. Amplification in the first two PCR rounds was performed using TRBV1-TRBV30 forward primers and a C-beta reverse primer for around 9 cycles each. Using its own MiXCR run on the multiplex PCR reads, TCRdb lists one record per CDR3 protein. The table lists 150,000 to 200,000 distinct CDR3 sequences, around four fifths of them singletons, with 18% in the top ten. Material: tumor tissue from primary liver carcinoma. The source of these receptors is a man in his forties with primary liver carcinoma and hepatitis B virus infection.

As concerns this clonotype: Compared with germline, one end of the junction differs, possibly owing to a read error. J is TRBJ1-2 and V is TRBV6-2 or TRBV6-3; D remains unclear. The CDR3 has 16 residues. Germline assignment: CDR1 MNHEY and CDR2 SVGEGT. The CDR3 nucleotides read TGTGCCAGTAGTCCGAGTGGAACCTTTACATTCTATGGCTACGCCTTC. Protein: CASSPSGTFTFYGYAF.

As regards this clonotype: Compared with germline, one end of the junction differs, possibly owing to a read error. CDR3 nucleotide sequence: TGTGTCACCAGTGATTCGGGTAGGGGGTACGATGAGCAGTTCTTC. Its protein product is CVTSDSGRGYDEQFF. The rearrangement joins TRBV24-1 to TRBJ2-1; the D gene is possibly TRBD1 (6 bases). Looked up from germline, CDR1 is KGHDR and CDR2 is SFDVKD. The CDR3 runs to 15 residues.

On this clonotype itself: In this CDR3 the conserved last residue, phenylalanine or tryptophan, is missing, so a read error is likely. Because the CDR3's place on the DNA is in doubt, the DNA is left out and the CDR3 is given as listed by TCRdb. The rearrangement links TRBV4-2 to TRBJ2-7. In germline, CDR1 is LGHNA, CDR2 YNFKEQ. Inclusive of both ends, the CDR3 amounts to 15 amino acids. The CDR3 reads CASIQGKGCGYEQNI.

This clonotype was seen only a few times. A read error may explain this, as a much larger clone is one base away. The chain has TRBV10-1 and TRBJ2-5; D perhaps matches TRBD2 (5 bases). The CDR3 is made up of 14 amino acids. Germline CDR1 WNHNN, CDR2 SYGVQD (reference sequence). The CDR3 DNA is TGCCCCAGCAGTGAGACGCGGGACCAAGAGACCCAGTACTTC. Amino acids: CPSSETRDQETQYF.

In its sample, this clonotype was seen once. Because it lacks the conserved phenylalanine or tryptophan at the end, this CDR3 is likely a read error. The rearrangement uses TRBV10-2 and TRBJ2-3; tentatively, D is TRBD1 (6 bases). This CDR3 spans 17 amino acids. Germline-derived CDR1 and CDR2 are WSHSY and SAAADI. CDR3 bases: TGCGCCAGCAGTGAGTTACAGGGACAAGCTAGCACAGATACACAGTATTTG. Translated, it gives CASSELQGQASTDTQYL.